This TCR beta chain was profiled in a study of CXCR3-negative and CXCR3-positive naive CD8 T cells. Germline V CDR1 and CDR2: MDHEN, SYDVKM. The CDR3 length is 18 residues. Naive cells were sorted as CD45RO-, CCR7+, CD27+ and CD95-. Study-level results: Naive cells with CXCR3 showed TRB CDR3s that were more hydrophobic than those in CXCR3-negative naive cells.

Preparation of TRB cDNA libraries relied on 5' RACE carrying UMI labels. TCRdb re-called the 5' RACE reads; one entry per CDR3 protein, DNA not given. The sample includes 130,000 to 150,000 distinct CDR3 sequences. About this clonotype: Antigen specificity is unknown.

The sample consisted of naive CXCR3+ CD8+ T cells from blood. The subset denotes: CD45RO-CCR7+CD27+CD95- naive CD8+ T cells expressing CXCR3 (TNR3+). The chain employs TRBV28 and TRBJ2-7; checking the TCRdb D call of TRBD2 is not possible without DNA. This TCR came from a human donor in good health. Some clones in this sample may be carry-over from other donors' samples. CDR3 sequence reads: CASSYPPLFLGSGNEQYF.